These 10 T cell receptor beta chains were all obtained from the same sample, sequenced in a study of blood T cell repertoires in COVID-19. TCRdb's copy holds only in-frame clones and misses some; the assay was immunoSEQ multiplex PCR. The data show tens of thousands of clones, with roughly 78% seen just once and more than 3% held by the top ten. Sequenced material: peripheral blood. The receptors originated from a man aged 60 to 69 with acute or convalescent COVID-19.

This clone was detected once. The rearrangement links TRBV24-1 to TRBJ2-3, with 9 nucleotides matching TRBD2. Per the germline V gene, CDR1 is KGHDR and CDR2 is SFDVKD. The CDR3 contains 16 residues. Losses at the gene ends were 4 bases for V and 0 bases for J; bases not matched to a gene: 4. The CDR3 is CATSERLAASTDTQYF. The CDR3 DNA is TGTGCCACCAGTGAACGACTAGCGGCTAGCACAGATACGCAGTATTTT.

This chain links TRBV7-9 with TRBJ2-7; D gene unclear. The CDR3 sequence is 15 residues long. Germline V gives CDR1 SEHNR, CDR2 FQNEAQ (reference sequence). V dropped 5 bases and J dropped 2 bases, with 16 bases sitting between them. The CDR3 is CASSPWSRATYEQYF. DNA of the CDR3: TGTGCCAGCAGCCCTTGGTCTAGAGCCACCTACGAGCAGTACTTC.

The chain is built from TRBV27 and TRBJ1-1; unclear D gene. Trimming cost V 2 bases and J 7 bases, with 8 bases left between them. The length of the CDR3 is 12 residues. Germline V CDR1 and CDR2: MNHEY, SMNVEV (reference sequence). The CDR3 nucleotides are TGTGCCAGCAGTTTAGGAGGTCTTGAAGCTTTCTTT. The encoded protein is CASSLGGLEAFF.

The chain has TRBV28 and TRBJ1-4, with D unclear. The germline V gene encodes CDR1 MDHEN and CDR2 SYDVKM. V lost 6 bases and J lost 7, with 12 bases in between. CDR3 size: 13 residues. The CDR3 is CASSADSIEKLFF. CDR3 sequence (DNA): TGTGCCAGCAGCGCTGACTCGATTGAAAAACTGTTTTTT.

The rearrangement uses TRBV19 and TRBJ1-2, with a tentative D call TRBD1 (5 bases). V was cut by 8 bases and J by 0 bases, with 16 bases left in between. The CDR3 sequence is 15 residues long. Germline-derived CDR1 and CDR2 are LNHDA and SQIVND (reference sequence). CDR3 nucleotide sequence: TGTGCCAGTGCGGTGGGGCGGGGAGCTAACTATGGCTACACCTTC. This encodes CASAVGRGANYGYTF.

The V and J genes are TRBV19 and TRBJ2-7; 10 bases match TRBD2. Losses at the gene ends were 3 bases for V and 5 bases for J; bases not matched to a gene: 10. The germline V gene has CDR1 LNHDA and CDR2 SQIVND (reference sequence). CDR3 length equals 16 residues. CDR3 loop: CASSIRRGLAVHEQYF. DNA of the CDR3: TGTGCCAGTAGTATTAGAAGAGGACTAGCGGTTCACGAGCAGTACTTC.

V usage is TRBV4-1 and J usage is TRBJ1-5, with TRBD1 identical over 9 bases. CDR1 and CDR2 (germline): MGHRA, YSYEKL. V lost 1 base to trimming and J lost 5 bases; unmatched junction nucleotides: 0. The CDR3 is made up of 14 amino acids. The chain's CDR3 is CASSQGTGDQPQHF. DNA of the CDR3: TGCGCCAGCAGCCAAGGGACAGGGGATCAGCCCCAGCATTTT.

This clone appeared once. The CDR3 spells CASSRSRQGGITEAFF. The CDR3 region has the DNA TGTGCCAGCTCACGATCGAGACAGGGGGGTATCACTGAAGCTTTCTTT. This sequence joins TRBV18 and TRBJ1-1; 9 bases line up with TRBD1. J was trimmed by 4 bases and V by 4 bases; bases with no gene match: 10. Germline CDR1 reads KGHSH; CDR2 reads LQKENI. This CDR3 has 16 amino acids.

The chain employs TRBV11-2 and TRBJ2-2; D possibly corresponds to TRBD2 (5 bases). V lost 3 bases and J 5 bases, leaving 16 bases between the germline ends. The CDR3 has 16 residues. Germline CDR1 and CDR2: SGHAT and FQNNGV. CDR3 in amino acids: CASSFRRDSGTGELFF. The CDR3 nucleotides are TGTGCCAGCAGCTTCCGACGGGATAGTGGGACCGGGGAGCTGTTTTTT.

This chain joins TRBV11-2 and TRBJ2-1; D possibly corresponds to TRBD2 (6 bases). The CDR3 has 18 amino acids. The germline V gene has CDR1 SGHAT and CDR2 FQNNGV. Deletions cut 0 bases from V and 0 bases from J, with 15 bases between. CDR3 in amino acids: CASSLDPPSASSYNEQFF. CDR3 bases: TGTGCCAGCAGCTTAGATCCACCTAGCGCGAGCTCCTACAATGAGCAGTTCTTC.